These 16 T cell receptor beta chains share one sample of origin, sequenced in a study of neurological immune-mediated disorders. TCRdb redid the calling of the 5' RACE reads with MiXCR, one entry per CDR3 protein. Of roughly 45,000 distinct CDR3 sequences in the sample, about 14% were seen once. Time point in this sample: longitudinal time-point 3. Input material: PBMCs. These receptors came from a young man in good health.

This clonotype was observed many times. The CDR3 coding sequence is TGTGCCATCAGTGCAGGCACGCCCGATGAAGCTTTCTTT. Translation: CAISAGTPDEAFF. The chain employs TRBV10-3 and TRBJ1-1, with D unresolved. V lost 4 bases and J 7 bases, leaving 13 bases between the germline ends. The germline V gene has CDR1 ENHRY and CDR2 SYGVKD. This CDR3 is 13 amino acids long.

The genes are TRBV6-1 and TRBJ2-2, with no clear D. Deletions cut 2 bases from V and 5 bases from J, with 9 bases between. Germline values: CDR1 MNHNS, CDR2 SASEGT. This CDR3 is 14 amino acids long. The CDR3 is CASSELQGTGELFF. In DNA form, the CDR3 reads TGTGCCAGCAGTGAATTGCAAGGGACCGGGGAGCTGTTTTTT.

This clonotype was observed at least ten times. V usage is TRBV20-1 and J usage is TRBJ2-5, with D perhaps TRBD2 (6 bases). This CDR3 is built from 14 residues. Trimming took off 2 bases at V and 1 base at J, with 11 bases between the two ends. Germline CDR1 is DFQATT and CDR2 is SNEGSKA (reference sequence). CDR3 protein: CSARLRRGQETQYF. Here the CDR3 DNA reads TGCAGTGCTAGACTGAGGCGGGGCCAAGAGACCCAGTACTTC.

Comment on this clonotype: A much more abundant neighbour one base away suggests this may be a read error. DNA for the CDR3: TGTGCCAACTCAGACAGGGGGCAAAGCTACGAGCAGTACTTC. Amino acids: CANSDRGQSYEQYF. The V and J genes are TRBV18 and TRBJ2-7, with 10 bases aligning to TRBD1. Germline CDR1 is KGHSH and CDR2 is LQKENI. The CDR3 sequence is 14 residues long.

The sample holds many counts of this clonotype. For the CDR3, the DNA is TGTGCCAGCAATACTGGGAGGAGCACAGATACGCAGTATTTT. This sequence encodes CASNTGRSTDTQYF. V and J are TRBV5-6 and TRBJ2-3; D might be TRBD2 (6 bases). The CDR3 sequence is 14 residues long. With 6 bases removed from V and 0 bases from J, the gap between germline ends came to 11 bases. Per the germline V gene, CDR1 is SGHDT and CDR2 is YYEEEE.

This clonotype was seen many times. The rearrangement joins TRBV5-1 to TRBJ1-5; D may be TRBD1 (5 bases). Trimming pared 1 base from V and 3 bases from J, leaving 11 bases between. Germline V gives CDR1 SGHRS, CDR2 YFSETQ. The length of the CDR3 is 15 residues. The DNA for the CDR3 is TGCGCCAGCAGCTTGACGGGTGGGACCAATCAGCCCCAGCATTTT. This translates into CASSLTGGTNQPQHF. Using reference TRBV5-1 and TRBJ1-5 for the parts outside the CDR3, the full variable domain is KAGVTQTPRYLIKTRGQQVTLSCSPISGHRSVSWYQQTPGQGLQFLFEYFSETQRNKGNFPGRFSGRQFSNSRSEMNVSTLELGDSALYLCASSLTGGTNQPQHFGDGTRLSIL.

This clonotype was detected many times. The rearrangement links TRBV20-1 to TRBJ1-5; 10 bases agree with TRBD1. The CDR3 spans 15 residues. The junction had 4 bases not matched to a gene; V was cut back by 3 bases and J by 2 bases. In germline, CDR1 is DFQATT, CDR2 SNEGSKA (reference sequence). This chain's CDR3 is CSARTGGGGNQPQHF. CDR3 coding DNA: TGCAGTGCTAGGACAGGGGGCGGTGGCAATCAGCCCCAGCATTTT.

Ten or more counts support this clonotype. The gene calls are TRBV7-2 and TRBJ1-4; D is uncertain. Trimming pared 5 bases from V and 8 bases from J, leaving 12 bases between. The CDR3 sequence is 13 residues long. The germline CDR1 and CDR2 sequences are SGHTA and FQGNSA. For the CDR3, the DNA is TGTGCCAGCAGCCTACCCGGGAGGGAAAAACTGTTTTTT. This translates into CASSLPGREKLFF.

Remarks on this clonotype: A junction boundary mismatches the germline segment, possibly from a read error. V usage is TRBV28 and J usage is TRBJ1-4; maybe TRBD1 (5 bases). The CDR3 has 14 amino acids. Per the germline V gene, CDR1 is MDHEN and CDR2 is SYDVKM. CDR3: CASSRGGSIEKLLF. As DNA, the CDR3 is TGTGCCAGTAGTCGGGGCGGGTCAATTGAAAAACTGCTTTTT. Based on the CDR3 plus reference TRBV28 and TRBJ1-4, the full variable domain is DVKVTQSSRYLVKRTGEKVFLECVQDMDHENMFWYRQDPGLGLRLIYFSYDVKMKEKGDIPEGYSVSREKKERFSLILESASTNQTSMYLCASSRGGSIEKLLFGSGTQLSVL.

This clonotype was recorded at least ten times. The CDR3 protein is CAWSVVGSGGTQYF. The CDR3 DNA reads as TGTGCCTGGAGTGTAGTCGGGAGTGGCGGGACGCAGTATTTT. The chain joins TRBV30 to TRBJ2-3, with D perhaps matching TRBD2 (6 bases). Deletions cut 0 bases from V and 9 bases from J, with 16 bases between. The CDR3 consists of 14 residues. Germline CDR1 and CDR2: GTSNPN and SVGIG (reference sequence).

This clonotype has ten or more counts. This CDR3 is CASSVRGSGSYEQYF. The CDR3 DNA is TGTGCCAGCAGTGTTAGGGGTAGCGGGAGCTACGAGCAGTACTTC. V gene TRBV25-1 combines with J gene TRBJ2-7; 9 bases agree with TRBD2. CDR1 is MGHDK and CDR2 is SYGVNS in the germline V gene. V dropped 4 bases and J dropped 3; count of bases not matched to a gene: 7. CDR3 length: 15 amino acids.

This clonotype came up many times. This chain connects TRBV20-1 to TRBJ2-5; 7 nucleotides agree with TRBD2. The V gene end was trimmed by 2 bases and the J gene end by 5 bases; junction bases not matched to a gene: 8. Germline CDR1 DFQATT, CDR2 SNEGSKA (reference sequence). This CDR3 is built from 14 residues. CDR3 protein: CSARPGGLGETQYF. For the CDR3, the DNA is TGCAGTGCTAGACCCGGGGGGTTGGGGGAGACCCAGTACTTC.

This clonotype was counted at least ten times. V is TRBV20-1 and J is TRBJ2-1; D gene unclear. Germline CDR1 is DFQATT and CDR2 is SNEGSKA (reference sequence). V was cut by 1 base and J by 7 bases, with 8 bases left in between. This CDR3 has 12 residues. DNA of the CDR3: TGCAGTGCTAGAGGTCCTAGTAATGAGCAGTTCTTC. As protein: CSARGPSNEQFF.

This clonotype was detected many times. The chain employs TRBV5-1 and TRBJ2-3; D gene ambiguous. The V gene lost 1 base and the J gene lost 4 bases, with 4 bases spanning the gap. CDR1 is SGHRS, CDR2 YFSETQ, per germline. The CDR3 sequence is 12 residues long. The DNA of the CDR3 is TGCGCCAGCAGCTTGCAGTCAGATACGCAGTATTTT. Its translation is CASSLQSDTQYF.

This clonotype showed up many times. This rearrangement joins TRBV20-1 to TRBJ2-5, with 8 positions matching TRBD1. The CDR3 totals 13 residues. V was clipped by 5 bases and J by 2 bases; unmatched bases: 4. Germline V gene sequence: CDR1 DFQATT, CDR2 SNEGSKA (reference sequence). The CDR3: CSAEGQGQETQYF. In nucleotides, the CDR3 is TGCAGTGCTGAAGGACAGGGACAAGAGACCCAGTACTTC.

This clonotype was detected ten times or more. The chain recombines TRBV5-1 with TRBJ2-5; tentatively, D is TRBD1 or TRBD2 (5 bases each). The CDR3 spans 18 residues. Trimming took 0 bases from V and 5 from J, leaving 23 bases between them. Germline-derived CDR1 and CDR2 are SGHRS and YFSETQ. The CDR3 region has the DNA TGCGCCAGCAGCTTGGTTATGGGGCGCGAGGGCCCGGAGGAGACCCAGTACTTC. This gives the protein CASSLVMGREGPEETQYF. The complete variable domain, with remaining parts taken from reference TRBV5-1 and TRBJ2-5, reads KAGVTQTPRYLIKTRGQQVTLSCSPISGHRSVSWYQQTPGQGLQFLFEYFSETQRNKGNFPGRFSGRQFSNSRSEMNVSTLELGDSALYLCASSLVMGREGPEETQYFGPGTRLLVL.